What follows are 31 T cell receptor beta chains derived from one specimen sequenced in a study of blood T cell repertoires in COVID-19. Method: immunoSEQ multiplex PCR; TCRdb's copy keeps in-frame clones and lacks some. The sample has around 250,000 clones; around nine tenths are singletons. Sequenced material: peripheral blood. Receptors originate from a man aged 40-50 years with active or convalescent COVID-19.

The rearrangement links TRBV18 to TRBJ2-1; no firm D call. This CDR3 contains 15 residues. V was clipped by 0 bases and J by 2 bases, with 8 bases between them. CDR1 KGHSH and CDR2 LQKENI come from the germline V gene. The CDR3 loop reads CASSPPGRTYNEQFF. Here the CDR3 DNA reads TGTGCCAGCTCACCACCCGGTCGCACCTACAATGAGCAGTTCTTC.

The rearrangement links TRBV27 to TRBJ2-5, with TRBD2 as a possible D gene (7 bases). This CDR3 contains 14 residues. Germline loops: CDR1 MNHEY, CDR2 SMNVEV (reference sequence). V was clipped by 5 bases and J by 12 bases, with 22 bases between them. The CDR3 bases are TGTGCCAGCAGTCCCTCAAGGGGGGGGGCCCTGGAGTACTTC. The encoded protein is CASSPSRGGALEYF.

CDR3 DNA: TGTGCCAGCAGCTTAACTGGGACTCGTCTAGTTGGCCCCGGGGAGCTGTTTTTT. Its translation: CASSLTGTRLVGPGELFF. The chain is built from TRBV7-3 and TRBJ2-2, with D possibly matching TRBD2 (6 bases). CDR1 SGHTA and CDR2 FQGTGA come from the germline V gene. V was shortened by 0 bases and J by 6 bases, with 20 bases between the two germline ends. The CDR3 is 18 amino acids.

This clone was found a few times. The chain couples TRBV6-2 or TRBV6-3 to TRBJ1-2, with D perhaps TRBD1 (5 bases). The CDR3 length is 15 residues. V was trimmed by 4 bases and J by 3 bases, leaving 15 bases between them. Germline-derived CDR1 and CDR2 are MNHEY and SVGEGT. The DNA of the CDR3 is TGTGCCAGCAGTTCCCGGCAGGGAGGGGACTATGGCTACACCTTC. This encodes CASSSRQGGDYGYTF.

The chain carries TRBV6-5 and TRBJ1-5, with D possibly matching TRBD1 (6 bases). The CDR3 length is 13 residues. Trimming took off 11 bases at V and 5 bases at J, with 16 bases between the two ends. Germline assignment: CDR1 MNHEY and CDR2 SVGAGI. DNA of the CDR3: TGTGCCGGTCGGCAGGGGACACATCAGCCCCAGCATTTT. It translates to CAGRQGTHQPQHF.

The rearrangement uses TRBV5-1 and TRBJ2-1; TRBD2 is a possible D gene (5 bases). The CDR3 covers 15 residues. Trimming pared 1 base from V and 5 bases from J, leaving 13 bases between. Per the germline V gene, CDR1 is SGHRS and CDR2 is YFSETQ. CDR3 sequence (DNA): TGCGCCAGCAGCTTGCCGCGGCAGACTAACAATGAGCAGTTCTTC. Its protein is CASSLPRQTNNEQFF. Variable domain in full (rest from reference TRBV5-1 and TRBJ2-1): KAGVTQTPRYLIKTRGQQVTLSCSPISGHRSVSWYQQTPGQGLQFLFEYFSETQRNKGNFPGRFSGRQFSNSRSEMNVSTLELGDSALYLCASSLPRQTNNEQFFGPGTRLTVL.

CDR3 in DNA: TGCGCCAGCAGGGGGGGTGCCGCGACCTCCTACAATGAGCAGTTCTTC. It translates to CASRGGAATSYNEQFF. The rearrangement joins TRBV5-1 to TRBJ2-1, with D possibly being TRBD2 (6 bases). V was shortened by 5 bases and J by 0 bases, with 15 bases between the two germline ends. Germline loops: CDR1 SGHRS, CDR2 YFSETQ. This CDR3 spans 16 amino acids.

The table lists this clone with a few counts. The rearrangement uses TRBV28 and TRBJ1-4, with 9 bases lining up with TRBD1. Trimming cost V 5 bases and J 5 bases; bases outside gene matches: 15. Looked up from germline, CDR1 is MDHEN and CDR2 is SYDVKM. The CDR3 contains 18 residues. This CDR3 reads CASSPGGTGLTGNEKLFF. The DNA for the CDR3 is TGTGCCAGCAGTCCGGGCGGGACAGGGTTGACGGGAAATGAAAAACTGTTTTTT.

The chain joins TRBV4-2 to TRBJ2-7; 10 bases line up with TRBD2. Germline V gives CDR1 LGHNA, CDR2 YNFKEQ. The V and J ends lost 0 bases and 3 bases, in that order; junction bases with no gene match: 5. The CDR3 sequence is 16 residues long. CDR3 protein: CASSQELAGGVYEQYF. In DNA, the CDR3 is TGTGCCAGCAGCCAAGAGTTAGCGGGGGGCGTCTACGAGCAGTACTTC.

The J gene is TRBJ2-7, the V gene TRBV7-2; tentative D call: TRBD2 (5 bases). V was clipped by 1 base and J by 1 base, with 11 bases between them. Germline V gene data show CDR1 as SGHTA and CDR2 as FQGNSA. CDR3 length: 15 residues. The CDR3 coding sequence is TGTGCCAGCAGCTTAGGTCTCGGGGATTCCTACGAGCAGTACTTC. It translates to CASSLGLGDSYEQYF.

This sequence joins TRBV28 and TRBJ1-5; the match to TRBD1 covers 7 bases. CDR1 is MDHEN, CDR2 SYDVKM, per germline. The CDR3 runs to 14 residues. Unmatched junction bases numbered 6, after V lost 5 bases and J lost 5 bases. The CDR3 protein is CASSPTGAHQPQHF. For the CDR3, the DNA is TGTGCCAGCAGTCCCACAGGGGCACATCAGCCCCAGCATTTT.

The chain employs TRBV7-2 and TRBJ2-7, with 8 bases aligning to TRBD2. This CDR3 comprises 15 residues. Germline CDR1 is SGHTA and CDR2 is FQGNSA. Unmatched junction bases numbered 8, after V lost 3 bases and J lost 4 bases. CDR3 amino acids: CASSLGVAGYYEQYF. Here the CDR3 DNA reads TGTGCCAGCAGCTTGGGAGTAGCGGGATATTACGAGCAGTACTTC.

The chain recombines TRBV2 with TRBJ2-7, with 13 positions matching TRBD2. V dropped 6 bases and J dropped 6; count of bases not matched to a gene: 5. Germline V gene sequence: CDR1 SNHLY, CDR2 FYNNEI. This CDR3 has 14 amino acids. CDR3 residues: CASRKLAGGLEQYF. The CDR3 nucleotides read TGTGCCAGCAGGAAACTAGCGGGAGGGCTCGAGCAGTACTTC.

J is TRBJ2-5 and V is TRBV19, with a possible D match to TRBD2 (7 bases). The germline CDR1 and CDR2 sequences are LNHDA and SQIVND (reference sequence). The CDR3 extends over 14 amino acids. Trimming shortened V by 3 bases and J by 2 bases, and 10 bases separated the two germline ends. The CDR3 here is CASSMGGAQETQYF. In DNA, the CDR3 is TGTGCCAGTAGTATGGGGGGGGCACAAGAGACCCAGTACTTC. Based on the CDR3 plus reference TRBV19 and TRBJ2-5, the full variable domain is DGGITQSPKYLFRKEGQNVTLSCEQNLNHDAMYWYRQDPGQGLRLIYYSQIVNDFQKGDIAEGYSVSREKKESFPLTVTSAQKNPTAFYLCASSMGGAQETQYFGPGTRLLVL.

The chain employs TRBV24-1 and TRBJ2-1, with unresolved D. Germline lookup yields CDR1 KGHDR and CDR2 SFDVKD. This CDR3 is 18 amino acids long. V gave up 0 bases and J gave up 10 bases, with 24 bases separating them. The CDR3 DNA reads as TGTGCCACCAGTGATTTGAAGACTGCCAACGCTAGGCCTGGGGAGCAGTTCTTC. The encoded protein is CATSDLKTANARPGEQFF.

J is TRBJ1-5 and V is TRBV28; D is undetermined. Germline-derived CDR1 and CDR2 are MDHEN and SYDVKM. Trimming took off 5 bases at V and 1 base at J, with 9 bases between the two ends. CDR3 length: 14 amino acids. CDR3 nucleotides: TGTGCCAGCAGTCTGCAGATAAGCAATCAGCCCCAGCATTTT. It codes for CASSLQISNQPQHF.

This clone was counted between two and nine times. The chain links TRBV9 to TRBJ2-7; the D gene is possibly TRBD1 (6 bases). The V end was cut by 2 bases, the J end by 6 bases, with 12 bases between. The CDR3 has 13 residues. Germline V lookup: CDR1 SGDLS, CDR2 YYNGEE. The CDR3 sequence: CASSVGAAREQYF. For the CDR3, the DNA is TGTGCCAGCAGCGTGGGGGCAGCCCGCGAGCAGTACTTC.

CDR3 in amino acids: CASSFRDSSYNEQFF. DNA of the CDR3: TGTGCCAGCAGCTTCAGGGACAGCTCCTACAATGAGCAGTTCTTC. V usage is TRBV5-4 and J usage is TRBJ2-1; 7 positions agree with TRBD1. Germline assignment: CDR1 SGHNT and CDR2 YYREEE (reference sequence). CDR3 length: 15 residues. J gave up 0 bases and V 2 bases, and 2 bases lay outside the gene matches.

The V call is TRBV24-1, the J call TRBJ1-2; TRBD1 might be the D (6 bases). The germline V and J ends were trimmed by 5 bases and 4 bases, with 13 bases remaining between them. CDR1 is KGHDR and CDR2 is SFDVKD in the germline V gene. The CDR3 runs to 14 residues. The CDR3: CATSGAGAGYGYTF. The CDR3 DNA is TGTGCCACCAGTGGGGCAGGGGCCGGCTATGGCTACACCTTC.

This sequence joins TRBV19 and TRBJ2-3; a weak D match, TRBD2 (6 bases). The V end was cut by 11 bases, the J end by 0 bases, with 12 bases between. The CDR3 length is 13 residues. Germline values: CDR1 LNHDA, CDR2 SQIVND (reference sequence). The CDR3 DNA is TGTGCCGCGGTTAGCGGAAGCACAGATACGCAGTATTTT. Its translation is CAAVSGSTDTQYF. The full variable domain, rest sourced from reference TRBV19 and TRBJ2-3, is DGGITQSPKYLFRKEGQNVTLSCEQNLNHDAMYWYRQDPGQGLRLIYYSQIVNDFQKGDIAEGYSVSREKKESFPLTVTSAQKNPTAFYLCAAVSGSTDTQYFGPGTRLTVL.

The chain uses TRBV7-8 and TRBJ2-5, with 8 bases fitting TRBD2. Per germline, CDR1 SGHVS and CDR2 FQNEAQ. V trimming: 3 bases; J trimming: 5 bases; junction bases outside the gene matches: 14. The length of the CDR3 is 17 residues. CDR3 sequence reads: CASSFVREAGEGETQYF. CDR3 coding DNA: TGTGCCAGCAGCTTCGTCCGGGAAGCGGGAGAAGGGGAGACCCAGTACTTC.

This chain uses TRBV4-1 with TRBJ1-4; D gene unclear. Deletions cut 7 bases from V and 0 bases from J, with 9 bases between. Germline-derived CDR1 and CDR2 are MGHRA and YSYEKL. CDR3 length: 14 amino acids. The CDR3 nucleotides read TGCGCCAGCACTACCTTGTCAACTAATGAAAAACTGTTTTTT. Encoded protein: CASTTLSTNEKLFF.

This sequence joins TRBV10-1 and TRBJ2-3; 9 nucleotides agree with TRBD1. The germline CDR1 and CDR2 sequences are WNHNN and SYGVQD (reference sequence). V gave up 6 bases and J gave up 8 bases; unmatched junction bases: 12. This CDR3 comprises 15 residues. The CDR3 protein is CASSEHGQGSGTQYF. The DNA of the CDR3 is TGCGCCAGCAGCGAACATGGACAGGGGTCGGGTACGCAGTATTTT.

The chain carries TRBV5-1 and TRBJ1-6; no firm D call. CDR3 length equals 15 residues. From germline, CDR1 is SGHRS and CDR2 YFSETQ. The V end lost 0 bases, the J end lost 9 bases, and 13 bases lay between the germline ends. The CDR3 region is CASSLEALRASPLHF. The CDR3 bases are TGCGCCAGCAGCTTGGAAGCCCTGCGGGCTTCACCCCTCCACTTT.

The rearrangement links TRBV14 to TRBJ1-1, with D hard to call. Trimming removed 8 bases at V and 1 base at J, with 11 bases between. This CDR3 contains 13 residues. Looked up from germline, CDR1 is SGHDN and CDR2 is FVKESK. CDR3 coding DNA: TGTGCCAGCGCAGTGGGCAGGAACACTGAAGCTTTCTTT. As protein: CASAVGRNTEAFF.

This chain uses TRBV3-1 (or the pseudogene TRBV3-2) with TRBJ2-7, with TRBD2 matching over 9 bases. Unmatched junction bases numbered 5, after V lost 4 bases and J lost 7 bases. Germline V gene lookup returns CDR1 LGHDT and CDR2 YNNKEL (reference sequence). CDR3 size: 13 residues. CDR3 in amino acids: CASSRGLAWEQYF. In nucleotides, the CDR3 is TGTGCCAGCAGCCGAGGACTAGCGTGGGAGCAGTACTTC.

The V and J genes are TRBV5-1 and TRBJ2-7, with D unresolved. The ends were cut back, 0 bases at V and 2 bases at J, with 9 bases in the middle. The germline gives CDR1 SGHRS, CDR2 YFSETQ. This CDR3 spans 14 amino acids. The CDR3: CASSLEWATYEQYF. CDR3 DNA: TGCGCCAGCAGCTTGGAGTGGGCTACCTACGAGCAGTACTTC. The entire variable domain, with the rest obtained from reference TRBV5-1 and TRBJ2-7, is as follows: KAGVTQTPRYLIKTRGQQVTLSCSPISGHRSVSWYQQTPGQGLQFLFEYFSETQRNKGNFPGRFSGRQFSNSRSEMNVSTLELGDSALYLCASSLEWATYEQYFGPGTRLTVT.

The chain recombines TRBV2 with TRBJ1-1; 9 bases are a match to TRBD1. The germline V gene has CDR1 SNHLY and CDR2 FYNNEI. The CDR3 loop spans 19 amino acids. Trimming removed 6 bases from V and 0 bases from J; junction bases left unmatched: 17. CDR3 sequence (DNA): TGTGCCAGCAGGAAGGGACAGGGTCTTGGGGTAAGGATGAACACTGAAGCTTTCTTT. Translation gives CASRKGQGLGVRMNTEAFF.

The J gene is TRBJ1-2, the V gene TRBV5-1, with unresolved D. There are 14 residues in the CDR3. V was shortened by 4 bases and J by 8 bases, with 18 bases between the two germline ends. Per germline, CDR1 SGHRS and CDR2 YFSETQ. The CDR3 reads CASSLGGVDGGYTF. The CDR3, as DNA: TGCGCCAGCAGCCTGGGCGGGGTGGACGGAGGCTACACCTTC.

V and J are TRBV5-1 and TRBJ2-3; D is perhaps TRBD1 (5 bases). Deletions cut 4 bases from V and 2 bases from J, with 11 bases between. The CDR3 spans 14 residues. Germline V gives CDR1 SGHRS, CDR2 YFSETQ. CDR3 DNA sequence: TGCGCCAGCAGCGCCGACAGAATCACAGATACGCAGTATTTT. It specifies CASSADRITDTQYF.

This clone came up once. The chain recombines TRBV28 with TRBJ1-1; 7 nucleotides match TRBD1. The ends lost 4 bases at V and 1 base at J; junction bases unmatched: 12. This CDR3 is 17 amino acids long. The germline V gene has CDR1 MDHEN and CDR2 SYDVKM. CDR3 DNA: TGTGCCAGCAGTTCAGACAGGGACGGGCGCGAGAACACTGAAGCTTTCTTT. This encodes CASSSDRDGRENTEAFF.